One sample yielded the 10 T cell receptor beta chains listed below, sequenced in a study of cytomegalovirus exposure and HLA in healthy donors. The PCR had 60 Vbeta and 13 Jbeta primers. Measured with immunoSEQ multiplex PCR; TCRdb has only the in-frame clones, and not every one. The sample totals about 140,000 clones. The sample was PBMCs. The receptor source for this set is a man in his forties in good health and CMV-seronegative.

The CDR3 coding sequence is TGTGCCAGCAGTTTTCCTCTCTCTGGGGCCAACGTCCTGACTTTC. This sequence encodes CASSFPLSGANVLTF. The chain carries TRBV5-5 and TRBJ2-6; D ambiguous. The CDR3 is 15 amino acids. V lost 5 bases and J 0 bases, leaving 9 bases between the germline ends. Looked up from germline, CDR1 is SGHKS and CDR2 is YYEKEE (reference sequence).

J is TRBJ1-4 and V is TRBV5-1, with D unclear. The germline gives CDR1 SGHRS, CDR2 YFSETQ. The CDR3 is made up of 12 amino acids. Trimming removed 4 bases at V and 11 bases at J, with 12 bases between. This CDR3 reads CASSLEIGKLFF. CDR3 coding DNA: TGCGCCAGCAGCCTAGAGATCGGGAAACTGTTTTTT. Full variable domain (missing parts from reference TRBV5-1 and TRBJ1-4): KAGVTQTPRYLIKTRGQQVTLSCSPISGHRSVSWYQQTPGQGLQFLFEYFSETQRNKGNFPGRFSGRQFSNSRSEMNVSTLELGDSALYLCASSLEIGKLFFGSGTQLSVL.

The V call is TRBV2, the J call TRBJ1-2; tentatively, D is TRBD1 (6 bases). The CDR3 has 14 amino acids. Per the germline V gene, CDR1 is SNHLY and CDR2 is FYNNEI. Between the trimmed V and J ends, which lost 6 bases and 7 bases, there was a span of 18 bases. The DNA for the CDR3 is TGTGCCAGCAGCCCCGGGACATTCGGCTCTGGCTACACCTTC. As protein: CASSPGTFGSGYTF.

For the CDR3, the DNA is TGTGCCATCAGTGATTCGGGGGGGCCCTACAATGAGCAGTTCTTC. It encodes CAISDSGGPYNEQFF. The chain is built from TRBV10-3 and TRBJ2-1; the match to TRBD2 covers 8 bases. Germline V gene data show CDR1 as ENHRY and CDR2 as SYGVKD. The CDR3 is made up of 15 amino acids. After removal of 3 bases from V and 2 bases from J, the junction contained 3 bases not matched to a gene.

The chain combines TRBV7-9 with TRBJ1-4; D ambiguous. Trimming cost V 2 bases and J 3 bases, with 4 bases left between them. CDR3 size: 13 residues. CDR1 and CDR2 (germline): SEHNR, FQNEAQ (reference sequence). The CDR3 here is CASSLPPNEKLFF. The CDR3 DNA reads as TGTGCCAGCAGCTTACCTCCTAATGAAAAACTGTTTTTT.

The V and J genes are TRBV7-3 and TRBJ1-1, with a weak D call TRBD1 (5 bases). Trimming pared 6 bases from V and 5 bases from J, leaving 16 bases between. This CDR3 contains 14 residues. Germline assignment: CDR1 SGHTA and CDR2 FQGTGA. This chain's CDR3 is CASRPQGIGTEAFF. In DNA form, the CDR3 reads TGTGCCAGCAGGCCCCAGGGAATTGGGACTGAAGCTTTCTTT.

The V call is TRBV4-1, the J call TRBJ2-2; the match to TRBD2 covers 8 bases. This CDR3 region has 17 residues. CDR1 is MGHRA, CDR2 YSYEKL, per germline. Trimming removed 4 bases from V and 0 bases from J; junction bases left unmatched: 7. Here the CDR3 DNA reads TGCGCCAGCAGCCCCTTGGGACTAGTAACGAACACCGGGGAGCTGTTTTTT. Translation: CASSPLGLVTNTGELFF.

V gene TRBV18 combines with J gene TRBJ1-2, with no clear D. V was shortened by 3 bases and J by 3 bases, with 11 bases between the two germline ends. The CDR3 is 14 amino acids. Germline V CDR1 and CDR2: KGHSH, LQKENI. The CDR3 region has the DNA TGTGCCAGCTCACCGTCTCGTGTCGACTATGGCTACACCTTC. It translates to CASSPSRVDYGYTF.

In DNA, the CDR3 is TGTGCCAGCAGCTCGTACCAGGGTTCGAACACCGGGGAGCTGTTTTTT. Its translation is CASSSYQGSNTGELFF. The rearrangement uses TRBV11-3 and TRBJ2-2; D might be TRBD1 (5 bases). Germline-derived CDR1 and CDR2 are SGHNT and YENEEA. Deletions cut 4 bases from V and 0 bases from J, with 12 bases between. This CDR3 has 16 amino acids.

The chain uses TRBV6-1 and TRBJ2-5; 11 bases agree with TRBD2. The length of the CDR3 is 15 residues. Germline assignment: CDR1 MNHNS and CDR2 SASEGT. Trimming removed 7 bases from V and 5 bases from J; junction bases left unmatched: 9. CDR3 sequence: CASNPNSGGAETQYF. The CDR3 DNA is TGTGCCAGCAATCCTAATAGCGGGGGGGCTGAGACCCAGTACTTC.